One and the same sample provided the 24 T cell receptor beta chains below, sequenced in a study of T cells in Graves' hyperthyroidism and ophthalmopathy. RNA transcripts gave rise to amplified TCR beta CDR3 regions. HTBI primers were used for first-round RT-PCR of the TCR CDR3. TCRdb passed the multiplex PCR reads through MiXCR, listing each CDR3 protein once. The profile covers approximately 600,000 distinct CDR3 sequences, with roughly 20% appearing a single time and around a third taken by the ten largest. The specimen sequenced was blood. Receptors originate from a young man with Graves' ophthalmopathy.

The V call is TRBV15, the J call TRBJ2-2, with TRBD2 matching over 10 bases. CDR3 length: 19 amino acids. J gave up 7 bases and V 0 bases, and 14 bases lay outside the gene matches. Germline assignment: CDR1 LNHNV and CDR2 YYDKDF (reference sequence). The DNA of the CDR3 is TGTGCCACCAGCAGAGAAGCGGGGCTAGCGGGAGTTCGGGGCGGGGAGCTGTTTTTT. Translating it yields CATSREAGLAGVRGGELFF.

This clonotype was counted at least ten times. At one end, the junction sequence differs from germline, possibly due to a read error. This rearrangement joins TRBV7-7 to TRBJ2-1, with TRBD2 identical over 12 bases. The germline gives CDR1 SSHAT, CDR2 FNYEAQ (reference sequence). The CDR3 sequence is 16 residues long. The DNA of the CDR3 is TGTGCTAGCAGCCCCTGGACTAGCGGGAAGGGCGATGAGCAGTTCTTC. This codes for CASSPWTSGKGDEQFF.

In its sample, this clonotype was seen a few times. V gene TRBV12-3 or TRBV12-4 combines with J gene TRBJ2-6, with a possible D match to TRBD1 (6 bases). The CDR3 has 20 amino acids. With 2 bases removed from V and 0 bases from J, the gap between germline ends came to 20 bases. CDR3 sequence (DNA): TGTGCCAGCAGTTTATATCTCCGGACAGTATTATACTCTGGGGCCAACGTCCTGACTTTC. It translates to CASSLYLRTVLYSGANVLTF.

The rearrangement links TRBV6-9 to TRBJ2-1; D could derive from TRBD1 or TRBD2 (6 bases each). The CDR3 has 14 amino acids. CDR1 MNHGY and CDR2 SVAAGI come from the germline V gene. Trimming removed 0 bases from V and 8 bases from J, with 11 bases in between. Written as DNA, the CDR3 is TGTGCCAGCAGTTATTCAGGGGGGAGTCATGAGCAGTTCTTC. It specifies CASSYSGGSHEQFF.

The chain uses TRBV29-1 and TRBJ1-1; no definite D call. The CDR3 has 12 amino acids. V was cut by 7 bases and J by 1 base, with 10 bases left in between. CDR1 and CDR2 (germline): SQVTM, ANQGSEA. The CDR3 DNA reads as TGCAGCGCCAGAGAGGGGAACACTGAAGCTTTCTTT. Its translation is CSAREGNTEAFF. Looking up the rest from reference TRBV29-1 and TRBJ1-1 gives the full variable domain: SAVISQKPSRDICQRGTSLTIQCQVDSQVTMMFWYRQQPGQSLTLIATANQGSEATYESGFVIDKFPISRPNLTFSTLTVSNMSPEDSSIYLCSAREGNTEAFFGQGTRLTVV.

The table lists this clonotype with a few counts. The genes are TRBV11-2 and TRBJ1-4, with 10 bases fitting TRBD1. Germline V gives CDR1 SGHAT, CDR2 FQNNGV. The junction had 7 bases not matched to a gene; V was cut back by 3 bases and J by 6 bases. The CDR3 spans 16 residues. The CDR3 here is CASSLDWTGGDEKLFF. The CDR3 DNA sequence: TGTGCCAGCAGCTTGGATTGGACAGGGGGGGATGAAAAACTGTTTTTT.

This clonotype was seen at least ten times. The rearrangement joins TRBV27 to TRBJ2-1, with D uncertain. Germline CDR1 reads MNHEY; CDR2 reads SMNVEV (reference sequence). Trimming cost V 0 bases and J 7 bases, with 13 bases left between them. This CDR3 spans 15 amino acids. The CDR3, as DNA: TGTGCCAGCAGTTTATCGTACGGCCGAAATAATGAGCAGTTCTTC. It yields the protein CASSLSYGRNNEQFF.

This clonotype was seen many times. V gene TRBV28 combines with J gene TRBJ2-7, with unresolved D. This CDR3 contains 14 residues. Germline V gene data show CDR1 as MDHEN and CDR2 as SYDVKM. Trimming pared 5 bases from V and 0 bases from J, leaving 11 bases between. The CDR3 coding sequence is TGTGCCAGCAGTCCAAAGACCAGCTCCTACGAGCAGTACTTC. Translation gives CASSPKTSSYEQYF.

The V and J genes are TRBV5-6 and TRBJ2-3, with 9 nucleotides matching TRBD2. Looked up from germline, CDR1 is SGHDT and CDR2 is YYEEEE. This CDR3 has 16 amino acids. The ends lost 1 base at V and 2 bases at J; junction bases unmatched: 5. CDR3 in DNA: TGTGCCAGCAGCTTGCTTCTAGCGGGACACACAGATACGCAGTATTTT. Its protein is CASSLLLAGHTDTQYF. The full variable domain, completed using reference TRBV5-6 and TRBJ2-3, is DAGVTQSPTHLIKTRGQQVTLRCSPKSGHDTVSWYQQALGQGPQFIFQYYEEEERQRGNFPDRFSGHQFPNYSSELNVNALLLGDSALYLCASSLLLAGHTDTQYFGPGTRLTVL.

This clonotype was detected only a few times. V is TRBV5-1 and J is TRBJ1-2; D perhaps matches TRBD1 (6 bases). Germline V gives CDR1 SGHRS, CDR2 YFSETQ. The CDR3 is made up of 15 amino acids. Deletions cut 0 bases from V and 6 bases from J, with 15 bases between. The CDR3 region is CASSLEGGPRHGYTF. CDR3 nucleotide sequence: TGCGCCAGCAGCTTGGAGGGGGGTCCTCGTCATGGCTACACCTTC.

In this sample, this clonotype turned up a few times. J is TRBJ1-1 and V is TRBV6-2 or TRBV6-3; no reliable D call. CDR3 length equals 11 residues. V was cut by 6 bases and J by 8 bases, with 10 bases left in between. In germline, CDR1 is MNHEY, CDR2 SVGEGT. DNA for the CDR3: TGTGCCAGCAGGTCCCTCGGAGAAGCTTTCTTT. This translates into CASRSLGEAFF.

This clonotype was observed a single time. This rearrangement joins TRBV11-1 to TRBJ2-5; perhaps D is TRBD1 or TRBD2 (5 bases each). Trimming stripped 0 bases from V and 5 bases from J, with 13 bases between. The length of the CDR3 is 15 residues. The V gene's germline CDR1 is SGHAT and CDR2 FQDESV (reference sequence). The CDR3 is CASSLAAGTGETQYF. In DNA form, the CDR3 reads TGTGCCAGCAGCTTAGCGGCAGGGACCGGCGAGACCCAGTACTTC.

A word on this clonotype: This may be a read error, as it is one base from a much larger clone. The chain has TRBV5-1 and TRBJ2-3; 7 bases line up with TRBD1. Germline CDR1 is SGHRS and CDR2 is YFSETQ. This CDR3 region has 15 residues. DNA of the CDR3: TGCGCCGGCAGCTTGGGACAGTACAGCACAGATACGCAGTATTTT. Translation: CAGSLGQYSTDTQYF.

The rearrangement joins TRBV29-1 to TRBJ1-4, with 7 positions matching TRBD1. Germline V CDR1 and CDR2: SQVTM, ANQGSEA. This CDR3 has 15 amino acids. V lost 7 bases to trimming and J lost 4 bases; unmatched junction nucleotides: 12. The CDR3 DNA follows: TGCAGCGCTGGTTTATCTTCAGGGGGTAATGAAAAACTGTTTTTT. Amino acid sequence: CSAGLSSGGNEKLFF.

This rearrangement joins TRBV3-1 to TRBJ2-2, with D unclear. V was pared by 4 bases and J by 7 bases, with 7 bases between. The germline CDR1 and CDR2 sequences are LGHDT and YNNKEL (reference sequence). The CDR3 totals 12 residues. This CDR3 reads CASSPVGGELFF. In DNA form, the CDR3 reads TGTGCCAGCAGCCCAGTTGGCGGGGAGCTGTTTTTT.

This clonotype has a count of ten or more. This sequence joins TRBV24-1 and TRBJ2-3; TRBD1 might be the D (6 bases). V shed 1 base and J shed 3 bases, with 19 bases lying between them. CDR3 size: 18 residues. CDR1 is KGHDR and CDR2 is SFDVKD in the germline V gene. The CDR3 DNA is TGTGCCACCAGTGATTTCCCCCACAGGGTGGGGTCGACAGATACGCAGTATTTT. Encoded protein: CATSDFPHRVGSTDTQYF.

This clonotype appeared a few times. The V call is TRBV10-2, the J call TRBJ2-1, with 13 bases identical to TRBD2. V gave up 8 bases and J gave up 3 bases; unmatched junction bases: 7. The germline V gene has CDR1 WSHSY and CDR2 SAAADI. The CDR3 is 16 residues long. The CDR3 bases are TGCGCCAGCGGAGAGACTAGCGGGAGGCTCTACAATGAGCAGTTCTTC. It translates to CASGETSGRLYNEQFF.

This clonotype showed up many times. The chain joins TRBV11-2 to TRBJ2-3; 12 bases map to TRBD2. V was clipped by 6 bases and J by 3 bases; unmatched bases: 4. The germline V gene has CDR1 SGHAT and CDR2 FQNNGV. The CDR3 spans 15 residues. The chain's CDR3 is CASRVLAGGTDTQYF. The CDR3 DNA is TGTGCCAGCAGGGTACTAGCGGGAGGAACAGATACGCAGTATTTT.

The CDR3: CASSPVGQPYGYTF. The DNA for the CDR3 is TGTGCCAGCAGTCCGGTGGGACAGCCCTATGGCTACACCTTC. The chain joins TRBV28 to TRBJ1-2; 7 bases line up with TRBD1. Germline values: CDR1 MDHEN, CDR2 SYDVKM. This CDR3 is 14 amino acids long. The junction had 7 bases not matched to a gene; V was cut back by 5 bases and J by 4 bases.

This clonotype showed up just once. V gene TRBV27 combines with J gene TRBJ2-7, with D perhaps being TRBD1 or TRBD2 (5 bases each). The CDR3 has 12 residues. Germline V lookup: CDR1 MNHEY, CDR2 SMNVEV (reference sequence). Trimming removed 8 bases at V and 4 bases at J, with 12 bases between. The CDR3 protein is CASWDQPYEQYF. As DNA, the CDR3 is TGTGCCAGCTGGGACCAGCCTTACGAGCAGTACTTC.

The V and J genes are TRBV5-1 and TRBJ2-7, with D tentatively TRBD1 or TRBD2 (6 bases each). The CDR3 runs to 13 residues. V dropped 5 bases and J dropped 2 bases, with 11 bases sitting between them. Germline CDR1 and CDR2: SGHRS and YFSETQ. CDR3 nucleotide sequence: TGCGCCAGCAGGCCAGGGGAGGCCTACGAGCAGTACTTC. Translating it yields CASRPGEAYEQYF.

This chain connects TRBV9 to TRBJ2-2, with D perhaps TRBD1 (6 bases). The CDR3 totals 16 residues. Germline V lookup: CDR1 SGDLS, CDR2 YYNGEE. Trimming shortened V by 3 bases and J by 5 bases, and 17 bases separated the two germline ends. The DNA of the CDR3 is TGTGCCAGCAGCGAGGGGGTAGCGAGACGGACCGGGGAGCTGTTTTTT. Residues: CASSEGVARRTGELFF.

This clonotype has ten or more counts. J is TRBJ1-1 and V is TRBV5-6, with D uncertain. CDR1 is SGHDT, CDR2 YYEEEE, per germline. The V end lost 0 bases, the J end lost 9 bases, and 12 bases lay between the germline ends. There are 13 residues in the CDR3. The CDR3 reads CASSLGAHVKAFF. The CDR3 DNA is TGTGCCAGCAGCTTGGGCGCCCATGTGAAAGCTTTCTTT.

This clonotype was recorded a few times. The genes are TRBV7-3 and TRBJ2-1, with TRBD2 matching over 7 bases. Germline V gene lookup returns CDR1 SGHTA and CDR2 FQGTGA. The J segment lost 4 bases and the V segment lost 8 bases, leaving 17 bases of the junction unmatched. This CDR3 region has 17 residues. CDR3 protein: CASAKDPSTSRYNEQFF. For the CDR3, the DNA is TGTGCCAGCGCGAAGGACCCATCGACTAGCAGGTACAATGAGCAGTTCTTC.